Shown below are 26 T cell receptor beta chains from a single sample sequenced in a study of shared clonotypes between healthy human individuals. CD45RO-negative CD8 cells positively selected for CCR7 made up the naive population, which excluded terminally differentiated effector memory CD45RA+ cells. TCRdb's copy holds only in-frame clones and misses some; the assay was immunoSEQ multiplex PCR. In the table there are around 2.1 million clones, approximately 94% of which are singletons. Sequencing used naive CD8+ T cells from PBMCs. The receptors derive from a young man in good health. Some clones in this sample may be carry-over from other donors' samples.

The J gene is TRBJ2-1, the V gene TRBV7-2; 11 bases fit TRBD2. Germline V gene lookup returns CDR1 SGHTA and CDR2 FQGNSA. The CDR3 is 15 residues long. The ends lost 4 bases at V and 5 bases at J; junction bases unmatched: 4. The CDR3 here is CASSSPGLADNEQFF. The CDR3 nucleotides are TGTGCCAGCAGCTCACCGGGACTAGCGGACAATGAGCAGTTCTTC.

This clone was counted between two and nine times. V is TRBV28 and J is TRBJ1-1, with D possibly matching TRBD1 (6 bases). The CDR3 has 14 amino acids. The germline V gene encodes CDR1 MDHEN and CDR2 SYDVKM. V dropped 3 bases and J dropped 4 bases, with 12 bases sitting between them. CDR3 in amino acids: CASSFRQGLTEAFF. The CDR3 coding sequence is TGTGCCAGCAGTTTTCGGCAGGGGCTCACTGAAGCTTTCTTT. The entire variable domain, with the rest obtained from reference TRBV28 and TRBJ1-1, is as follows: DVKVTQSSRYLVKRTGEKVFLECVQDMDHENMFWYRQDPGLGLRLIYFSYDVKMKEKGDIPEGYSVSREKKERFSLILESASTNQTSMYLCASSFRQGLTEAFFGQGTRLTVV.

V is TRBV6-5 and J is TRBJ2-7; weak D call: TRBD2 (6 bases). CDR3 length: 14 residues. Germline loops: CDR1 MNHEY, CDR2 SVGAGI. Trimming left V 5 bases short and J 1 base short, with 12 bases between. The CDR3 spells CASSHLEGSYEQYF. For the CDR3, the DNA is TGTGCCAGCAGTCACCTGGAGGGTTCCTACGAGCAGTACTTC.

This chain joins TRBV28 and TRBJ2-1, with 11 bases that match TRBD2. CDR3 length equals 16 residues. From germline, CDR1 is MDHEN and CDR2 SYDVKM. Trimming at V came to 7 bases and at J to 7 bases, leaving 12 bases not matched to a gene. Here the CDR3 reads CASTIGLAGGWNEQFF. CDR3 coding DNA: TGTGCCAGCACAATAGGGCTAGCGGGAGGATGGAATGAGCAGTTCTTC. Combining the CDR3 with reference TRBV28 and TRBJ2-1 gives the whole variable domain DVKVTQSSRYLVKRTGEKVFLECVQDMDHENMFWYRQDPGLGLRLIYFSYDVKMKEKGDIPEGYSVSREKKERFSLILESASTNQTSMYLCASTIGLAGGWNEQFFGPGTRLTVL.

Concerning this clone itself: This specimen includes other DNA sequences encoding the same CDR3. This chain joins TRBV27 and TRBJ1-1; weak D call: TRBD1 (6 bases). Germline V gene lookup returns CDR1 MNHEY and CDR2 SMNVEV (reference sequence). V was pared by 4 bases and J by 8 bases, with 11 bases between. This CDR3 region has 12 residues. Here the CDR3 DNA reads TGTGCCAGCAGTTCACAGGGAGCCGAAGCTTTCTTT. Translating gives CASSSQGAEAFF.

This chain joins TRBV7-9 and TRBJ2-2, with a weak D call TRBD2 (6 bases). The germline gives CDR1 SEHNR, CDR2 FQNEAQ (reference sequence). This CDR3 is built from 15 residues. Between the trimmed V and J ends, which lost 5 bases and 8 bases, there was a span of 18 bases. The CDR3 bases are TGTGCCAGCAGCAACCCGGGACTTCTGGTTGGGGAGCTGTTTTTT. This translates into CASSNPGLLVGELFF.

The chain has TRBV9 and TRBJ2-5; 12 nucleotides match TRBD2. This CDR3 contains 17 residues. CDR1 is SGDLS and CDR2 is YYNGEE in the germline V gene. V was clipped by 0 bases and J by 0 bases; unmatched bases: 3. In DNA form, the CDR3 reads TGTGCCAGCAGCGTAGAGGGACTAGCGGGCCACCAAGAGACCCAGTACTTC. Protein product: CASSVEGLAGHQETQYF.

DNA for the CDR3: TGTGCCACCAGCAGAGATCAGTCGCGGGCTTACAATGAGCAGTTCTTC. Its translation: CATSRDQSRAYNEQFF. V is TRBV15 and J is TRBJ2-1; D possibly corresponds to TRBD2 (5 bases). The CDR3 runs 16 residues. Trimming removed 0 bases at V and 4 bases at J, with 13 bases between. Germline lookup yields CDR1 LNHNV and CDR2 YYDKDF (reference sequence).

This clone showed up just once. The chain carries TRBV4-1 and TRBJ2-3, with 15 nucleotides matching TRBD2. V shed 3 bases, J shed 5 bases, and the junction held 3 bases outside the gene matches. The CDR3 length is 16 residues. Germline CDR1 MGHRA, CDR2 YSYEKL. CDR3 residues: CASSQGTSGRQDTQYF. In nucleotides, the CDR3 is TGCGCCAGCAGCCAGGGGACTAGCGGGAGGCAAGATACGCAGTATTTT.

The chain recombines TRBV7-9 with TRBJ1-1; D call uncertain. This CDR3 is 13 amino acids long. CDR1 SEHNR and CDR2 FQNEAQ come from the germline V gene (reference sequence). Trimming pared 5 bases from V and 9 bases from J, leaving 16 bases between. The CDR3 DNA reads TGTGCCAGCAGCCCCCCGGCGATACAGCAAGCTTTCTTT. Translating it yields CASSPPAIQQAFF.

The V gene is TRBV4-1, the J gene TRBJ2-3; possibly TRBD1 for D (5 bases). The CDR3 has 16 residues. The germline CDR1 and CDR2 sequences are MGHRA and YSYEKL. The V and J ends lost 4 bases and 0 bases respectively, with 14 bases between them. CDR3 bases: TGCGCCAGCAGCCCCACGGCTAGGGGCAGCACAGATACGCAGTATTTT. Its translation: CASSPTARGSTDTQYF.

The chain links TRBV7-2 to TRBJ2-3; D is perhaps TRBD1 or TRBD2 (6 bases each). Trimming pared 3 bases from V and 4 bases from J, leaving 20 bases between. The germline CDR1 and CDR2 sequences are SGHTA and FQGNSA. The CDR3 sequence is 17 residues long. This CDR3 is CASSFGGRGQPADTQYF. DNA of the CDR3: TGTGCCAGCAGCTTCGGAGGACGGGGGCAACCCGCAGATACGCAGTATTTT. Full variable domain (remainder filled in from reference TRBV7-2 and TRBJ2-3): GAGVSQSPSNKVTEKGKDVELRCDPISGHTALYWYRQSLGQGLEFLIYFQGNSAPDKSGLPSDRFSAERTGGSVSTLTIQRTQQEDSAVYLCASSFGGRGQPADTQYFGPGTRLTVL.

This chain links TRBV4-1 with TRBJ2-7; tentatively, D is TRBD1 or TRBD2 (5 bases each). Looked up from germline, CDR1 is MGHRA and CDR2 is YSYEKL. V was cut by 0 bases and J by 0 bases, with 12 bases left in between. The CDR3 extends over 16 amino acids. The CDR3, as DNA: TGCGCCAGCAGCCAAGATGGGGGTCTTAGCTCCTACGAGCAGTACTTC. Protein sequence: CASSQDGGLSSYEQYF.

The chain combines TRBV5-1 with TRBJ2-3; no clear D. Per germline, CDR1 SGHRS and CDR2 YFSETQ. V was clipped by 0 bases and J by 3 bases, with 14 bases between them. The CDR3 loop spans 16 amino acids. CDR3 in DNA: TGCGCCAGCAGCTTGGCGGCTAGTTGGTTGACAGATACGCAGTATTTT. Translated, it gives CASSLAASWLTDTQYF.

This clone was counted a single time. The chain couples TRBV5-4 to TRBJ2-7; 7 bases map to TRBD1. V gave up 2 bases and J gave up 0 bases; unmatched junction bases: 5. Germline V lookup: CDR1 SGHNT, CDR2 YYREEE (reference sequence). The CDR3 has 15 amino acids. The CDR3 reads CASSFKTGSSYEQYF. The CDR3 DNA is TGTGCCAGCAGCTTCAAGACAGGGAGCTCCTACGAGCAGTACTTC.

The gene calls are TRBV14 and TRBJ2-1; unclear D gene. CDR3 length equals 13 residues. Germline-derived CDR1 and CDR2 are SGHDN and FVKESK. Trimming removed 2 bases from V and 3 bases from J, with 5 bases in between. CDR3 amino acids: CASSQIFYNEQFF. CDR3 DNA sequence: TGTGCCAGCAGCCAAATATTCTACAATGAGCAGTTCTTC.

The gene calls are TRBV5-1 and TRBJ2-1; D is perhaps TRBD2 (6 bases). Germline loops: CDR1 SGHRS, CDR2 YFSETQ. The CDR3 has 18 amino acids. Trimming left V 6 bases short and J 5 bases short, with 27 bases between. The CDR3 region has the DNA TGCGCCAGCACCCCACCGGGAGTGGCCCCATTACGCCACAATGAGCAGTTCTTC. Encoded protein: CASTPPGVAPLRHNEQFF.

V is TRBV28 and J is TRBJ2-1; no definite D call. Germline values: CDR1 MDHEN, CDR2 SYDVKM. The germline V and J ends were trimmed by 5 bases and 8 bases, with 22 bases remaining between them. This CDR3 has 16 residues. The CDR3 sequence: CASSPSKGRLVYEQFF. CDR3 nucleotide sequence: TGTGCCAGCAGTCCCTCCAAGGGCCGGCTGGTCTATGAGCAGTTCTTC.

V and J are TRBV28 and TRBJ1-5; D is uncertain. Germline lookup yields CDR1 MDHEN and CDR2 SYDVKM. This CDR3 spans 12 amino acids. V lost 2 bases and J 9 bases, leaving 8 bases between the germline ends. The CDR3 region has the DNA TGTGCCAGCAGTTTACGGGTGTGGCCCCAGCATTTT. Amino acid sequence: CASSLRVWPQHF. Supplemented by reference TRBV28 and TRBJ1-5, the full variable domain reads DVKVTQSSRYLVKRTGEKVFLECVQDMDHENMFWYRQDPGLGLRLIYFSYDVKMKEKGDIPEGYSVSREKKERFSLILESASTNQTSMYLCASSLRVWPQHFGDGTRLSIL.

The chain joins TRBV11-2 to TRBJ2-7; possible D gene TRBD1, 6 bases. V gave up 4 bases and J gave up 7 bases, with 20 bases separating them. Germline CDR1 SGHAT, CDR2 FQNNGV. This CDR3 is built from 15 residues. CDR3 region: CASSSARTSGEEQYF. Here the CDR3 DNA reads TGTGCCAGCAGCTCCGCCCGGACGTCAGGGGAAGAGCAGTACTTC.

This rearrangement joins TRBV5-1 to TRBJ1-2; D not certain. The CDR3 sequence is 14 residues long. Trimming left V 1 base short and J 5 bases short, with 12 bases between. The germline V gene encodes CDR1 SGHRS and CDR2 YFSETQ. The chain's CDR3 is CASSLPATLYGYTF. The DNA for the CDR3 is TGCGCCAGCAGCTTGCCAGCTACTTTATATGGCTACACCTTC.

This chain connects TRBV4-3 to TRBJ2-3; 13 positions agree with TRBD2. The CDR3 consists of 16 residues. V was clipped by 4 bases and J by 3 bases; unmatched bases: 4. Per the germline V gene, CDR1 is LGHNA and CDR2 is YSLEER. DNA of the CDR3: TGCGCCAGCAGCCTGGGGACTAGCGGGACGACAGATACGCAGTATTTT. This sequence encodes CASSLGTSGTTDTQYF.

The V and J genes are TRBV9 and TRBJ1-2; D is perhaps TRBD1 (5 bases). Germline V gives CDR1 SGDLS, CDR2 YYNGEE. CDR3 length equals 15 residues. V dropped 1 base and J dropped 5 bases, with 15 bases sitting between them. CDR3 protein: CASSVLPSTVYGYTF. In DNA, the CDR3 is TGTGCCAGCAGCGTACTCCCGTCGACAGTTTATGGCTACACCTTC.

The rearrangement links TRBV7-9 to TRBJ1-2; D perhaps matches TRBD1 (6 bases). The V gene's germline CDR1 is SEHNR and CDR2 FQNEAQ (reference sequence). This CDR3 has 14 amino acids. Trimming cost V 5 bases and J 4 bases, with 14 bases left between them. Here the CDR3 DNA reads TGTGCCAGCAGCCCCCCGGACAGAACCTATGGCTACACCTTC. This codes for CASSPPDRTYGYTF.

The gene calls are TRBV27 and TRBJ2-3; 9 bases line up with TRBD2. Per the germline V gene, CDR1 is MNHEY and CDR2 is SMNVEV (reference sequence). The CDR3 totals 15 residues. V lost 7 bases, J lost 1 base, and 6 bases stayed unmatched. The CDR3 protein is CASTPREGRTDTQYF. In nucleotides, the CDR3 is TGTGCCAGCACCCCGCGGGAGGGACGCACAGATACGCAGTATTTT.

The V call is TRBV18, the J call TRBJ1-2; the D is unclear. Germline values: CDR1 KGHSH, CDR2 LQKENI. This CDR3 contains 14 residues. Trimming left V 0 bases short and J 8 bases short, with 13 bases between. The CDR3 reads CASSPPDRSRGYTF. Written as DNA, the CDR3 is TGTGCCAGCTCACCACCGGACCGCTCCAGGGGCTACACCTTC.